This T cell receptor beta chain stems from a study of blood T cells in healthy people across ages. Study-level points and caveats: Estimated diversity that came from one million T cells was considered an underestimate.

This clonotype was detected a few times. Its antigen is currently unknown. It was with a sample-barcoded 5' primer and a J-beta primer mix that a second PCR of about 6 to 12 cycles was run. TCRdb reprocessed the 5' RACE reads with MiXCR, giving one entry per CDR3 protein. The sample gives about 670,000 distinct CDR3 sequences, 40% to 45% of which show up once; 30% is in the top ten. The draw of peripheral blood yielded approximately 10 milliliters from each donor. This TCR was recovered from an elderly man in good health. The sequenced material came from blood.

The CDR3 sequence is CASSLFRSGGVNEQFF. The DNA of the CDR3 is TGTGCCAGCAGTTTATTTCGGTCCGGGGGAGTTAATGAGCAGTTCTTC. This chain links TRBV28 with TRBJ2-1, with D perhaps matching TRBD2 (6 bases). Deletions cut 1 base from V and 7 bases from J, with 17 bases between. This CDR3 has 16 amino acids. The germline CDR1 and CDR2 sequences are MDHEN and SYDVKM.